These 5 T cell receptor beta chains were all obtained from the same sample, sequenced in a study of CD8 T cells in ankylosing spondylitis. Each CDR3 protein gets one entry after TCRdb re-called the 5' RACE reads with MiXCR. The table lists 200,000 or so distinct CDR3 sequences, 10% to 15% of them singletons. What was sequenced was blood, either unsorted or a sorted T cell fraction (not recorded which). The receptors were sampled from a female donor with ankylosing spondylitis or in good health (not recorded which).

A few counts support this clonotype. As DNA, the CDR3 is TGTGCCAGCTCACCACCGGGGTCGGGGCTCACTGAAGCTTTCTTT. Encoded protein: CASSPPGSGLTEAFF. The gene calls are TRBV18 and TRBJ1-1; possibly TRBD1 for D (5 bases). Trimming took 0 bases from V and 4 from J, leaving 12 bases between them. The CDR3 is made up of 15 amino acids. Germline CDR1 KGHSH, CDR2 LQKENI.

This clonotype occurred many times. Written as DNA, the CDR3 is TGTGCCAGCTCACTGGGACAGAATAATGAAAAACTGTTTTTT. Protein sequence: CASSLGQNNEKLFF. The chain uses TRBV18 and TRBJ1-4; the match to TRBD1 covers 7 bases. Germline CDR1 is KGHSH and CDR2 is LQKENI. J lost 4 bases, V lost 4 bases, and 3 bases had no gene match. The CDR3 runs to 14 residues.

This clonotype was seen ten or more times. The genes are TRBV20-1 and TRBJ1-5, with 7 bases that match TRBD1. V shed 3 bases and J 3 bases; nucleotides not matched to a gene: 8. The CDR3 consists of 15 residues. CDR1 is DFQATT, CDR2 SNEGSKA, per germline (reference sequence). The CDR3 loop is CSASQVGQPNQPQHF. The CDR3 bases are TGCAGTGCTAGTCAGGTGGGACAGCCCAATCAGCCCCAGCATTTT.

There are many counts of this clonotype. This chain joins TRBV4-3 and TRBJ1-6; D uncertain. The CDR3 length is 15 residues. Deletions cut 0 bases from V and 7 bases from J, with 10 bases between. Germline-derived CDR1 and CDR2 are LGHNA and YSLEER. CDR3: CASSQDAGRNSPLHF. CDR3 sequence (DNA): TGCGCCAGCAGCCAAGATGCGGGTAGGAATTCACCCCTCCACTTT.

The genes are TRBV5-1 and TRBJ1-4; 7 bases are a match to TRBD1. CDR1 is SGHRS and CDR2 is YFSETQ in the germline V gene. Trimming took 6 bases from V and 5 from J; bases not matched to a gene: 4. CDR3 size: 13 residues. The CDR3 protein is CASKGQSNEKLFF. The CDR3 DNA sequence: TGCGCCAGCAAGGGACAGTCGAATGAAAAACTGTTTTTT.